The 18 T cell receptor beta chains presented below share a single source sample, sequenced in a study of cytotoxic CD8 clonotypes in ibrutinib-treated CLL. Assay: immunoSEQ multiplex PCR; the TCRdb copy retains only in-frame clones and omits some. The table shows some 76,000 clones, with less than 90% occurring only once. The material sequenced was PBMCs, taken after 24 months of ibrutinib treatment. These TCRs come from a human donor with chronic lymphocytic leukemia.

The J gene is TRBJ2-1, the V gene TRBV11-2; no firm D call. V dropped 5 bases and J dropped 5 bases, with 19 bases sitting between them. Germline V gene data show CDR1 as SGHAT and CDR2 as FQNNGV. The CDR3 sequence is 16 residues long. Here the CDR3 DNA reads TGTGCCAGCAGCCTAACCTCGGGTAGGTACCACAATGAGCAGTTCTTC. This gives the protein CASSLTSGRYHNEQFF.

The chain couples TRBV10-3 to TRBJ2-1; TRBD2 matches at 8 bases. The length of the CDR3 is 16 residues. J gave up 2 bases and V 5 bases, and 8 bases lay outside the gene matches. Germline lookup yields CDR1 ENHRY and CDR2 SYGVKD. The CDR3 nucleotides read TGTGCCATCAGTAACCGGATTAGCGGGACCTACAATGAGCAGTTCTTC. Protein sequence: CAISNRISGTYNEQFF.

The V gene is TRBV10-3, the J gene TRBJ2-5; D is uncertain. The CDR3 covers 13 residues. Trimming cost V 4 bases and J 0 bases, with 6 bases left between them. CDR1 ENHRY and CDR2 SYGVKD come from the germline V gene. This CDR3 reads CAISALYQETQYF. The CDR3 DNA reads as TGTGCCATCAGTGCCTTGTACCAAGAGACCCAGTACTTC.

The table lists this clone with a few counts. The sample holds other DNA sequences that translate to the same CDR3. The V gene is TRBV7-9, the J gene TRBJ2-3; a weak D match, TRBD1 (6 bases). Germline V gene data show CDR1 as SEHNR and CDR2 as FQNEAQ (reference sequence). The CDR3 runs 13 residues. Trimming cost V 5 bases and J 4 bases, with 10 bases left between them. Here the CDR3 reads CASSPRGPDTQYF. The CDR3 DNA follows: TGTGCCAGCAGCCCCAGGGGCCCAGATACGCAGTATTTT.

This rearrangement joins TRBV5-4 to TRBJ2-1; TRBD2 is a possible D gene (5 bases). The germline V and J ends were trimmed by 4 bases and 0 bases, with 8 bases remaining between them. Looked up from germline, CDR1 is SGHNT and CDR2 is YYREEE (reference sequence). This CDR3 is built from 14 residues. The CDR3 DNA sequence: TGTGCCAGCAGCACAAGCGGCTCCTACAATGAGCAGTTCTTC. This translates into CASSTSGSYNEQFF.

The chain couples TRBV7-6 to TRBJ2-2; no clear D. The CDR3 is 13 amino acids. In germline, CDR1 is SGHVS, CDR2 FNYEAQ. Between the trimmed V and J ends, which lost 3 bases and 9 bases, there was a span of 11 bases. This CDR3 reads CASSFPLGRELFF. DNA of the CDR3: TGTGCCAGCAGCTTCCCCCTAGGAAGGGAGCTGTTTTTT. Combining the CDR3 with reference TRBV7-6 and TRBJ2-2 gives the whole variable domain GAGVSQSPRYKVTKRGQDVALRCDPISGHVSLYWYRQALGQGPEFLTYFNYEAQQDKSGLPNDRFSAERPEGSISTLTIQRTEQRDSAMYRCASSFPLGRELFFGEGSRLTVL.

The CDR3 region is CASSPPGGHGYEQYF. CDR3 sequence (DNA): TGTGCCAGCAGCCCCCCCGGGGGCCATGGATACGAGCAGTACTTC. V is TRBV7-2 and J is TRBJ2-7; D may correspond to TRBD1 or TRBD2 (6 bases each). CDR3 length: 15 amino acids. Germline loops: CDR1 SGHTA, CDR2 FQGNSA. V lost 5 bases and J 4 bases, leaving 18 bases between the germline ends.

The chain joins TRBV18 to TRBJ1-4; D is perhaps TRBD1 (5 bases). The CDR3 covers 15 residues. The V gene lost 2 bases and the J gene lost 8 bases, with 15 bases spanning the gap. Germline CDR1 reads KGHSH; CDR2 reads LQKENI. The CDR3 nucleotides read TGTGCCAGCTCACCATCCCGGCGCGGGGGGGAAAAACTGTTTTTT. Its protein is CASSPSRRGGEKLFF.

The DNA for the CDR3 is TGTGCCAGCAGTGAGCGGACAGGGGTAACTGAAGCTTTCTTT. This codes for CASSERTGVTEAFF. The chain couples TRBV7-8 to TRBJ1-1, with 9 bases that match TRBD1. The CDR3 length is 14 residues. Germline V gene lookup returns CDR1 SGHVS and CDR2 FQNEAQ. The ends lost 6 bases at V and 5 bases at J; junction bases unmatched: 7.

This clone was found a few times. This chain connects TRBV28 to TRBJ2-3, with 10 bases lining up with TRBD2. J was trimmed by 1 base and V by 3 bases; bases with no gene match: 16. The CDR3 runs 20 residues. Germline CDR1 MDHEN, CDR2 SYDVKM. The CDR3 sequence is CASSLGALAGVIGGTDTQYF. Here the CDR3 DNA reads TGTGCCAGCAGTTTGGGGGCCCTAGCGGGAGTCATCGGGGGCACAGATACGCAGTATTTT.

The CDR3 protein is CASREQETQYF. The CDR3, as DNA: TGTGCCAGCAGGGAACAAGAGACCCAGTACTTC. V is TRBV6-1 and J is TRBJ2-5; no definite D call. The germline V gene encodes CDR1 MNHNS and CDR2 SASEGT. The CDR3 has 11 amino acids. Trimming stripped 6 bases from V and 2 bases from J, with 4 bases between.

By frequency in the sample, this clone is medium-sized. Written as DNA, the CDR3 is TGTGCCAGTAGTCCCGGGACTAGCGGGGGACGCAATGAGCAGTTCTTC. The encoded protein is CASSPGTSGGRNEQFF. The chain has TRBV19 and TRBJ2-1; 14 bases are a match to TRBD2. The V and J ends lost 5 bases and 6 bases, in that order; junction bases with no gene match: 6. Germline CDR1 reads LNHDA; CDR2 reads SQIVND (reference sequence). This CDR3 spans 16 amino acids.

On this clone itself: Other DNA sequences in this sample translate to the same CDR3. The chain couples TRBV5-1 to TRBJ2-3, with D possibly being TRBD1 or TRBD2 (5 bases each). This CDR3 region has 16 residues. Per the germline V gene, CDR1 is SGHRS and CDR2 is YFSETQ. The V gene lost 0 bases and the J gene lost 0 bases, with 11 bases spanning the gap. The CDR3 here is CASSLGGGTSTDTQYF. DNA for the CDR3: TGCGCCAGCAGCTTGGGTGGGGGAACTAGCACAGATACGCAGTATTTT. The variable domain in full, completed from reference TRBV5-1 and TRBJ2-3, reads KAGVTQTPRYLIKTRGQQVTLSCSPISGHRSVSWYQQTPGQGLQFLFEYFSETQRNKGNFPGRFSGRQFSNSRSEMNVSTLELGDSALYLCASSLGGGTSTDTQYFGPGTRLTVL.

This chain joins TRBV27 and TRBJ2-1, with D perhaps matching TRBD2 (6 bases). The CDR3 spans 13 residues. Trimming shortened V by 8 bases and J by 4 bases, and 12 bases separated the two germline ends. From germline, CDR1 is MNHEY and CDR2 SMNVEV (reference sequence). CDR3 DNA: TGTGCCAGCTGCGGGACTTCATACAATGAGCAGTTCTTC. It encodes CASCGTSYNEQFF.

The chain recombines TRBV2 with TRBJ2-3; 7 bases are shared with TRBD2. Per germline, CDR1 SNHLY and CDR2 FYNNEI. The CDR3 totals 15 residues. V gave up 5 bases and J gave up 6 bases; unmatched junction bases: 11. CDR3 residues: CASSRLASISDTQYF. Here the CDR3 DNA reads TGTGCCAGCAGTCGACTAGCCAGCATATCGGATACGCAGTATTTT.

The chain recombines TRBV11-1 with TRBJ2-5; no definite D call. CDR3 length: 13 residues. V was cut by 1 base and J by 5 bases, with 8 bases left in between. CDR1 is SGHAT, CDR2 FQDESV, per germline (reference sequence). Here the CDR3 reads CASSLVRWETQYF. The DNA for the CDR3 is TGTGCCAGCAGCTTAGTTAGGTGGGAGACCCAGTACTTC.

The rearrangement uses TRBV10-3 and TRBJ2-2; maybe TRBD2 (5 bases). This CDR3 comprises 12 residues. CDR1 is ENHRY and CDR2 is SYGVKD in the germline V gene. Trimming stripped 10 bases from V and 6 bases from J, with 12 bases between. In DNA, the CDR3 is TGTGCCAGCCGTGAGGGCCCCGGGGAGCTGTTTTTT. It specifies CASREGPGELFF.

The V gene is TRBV7-2, the J gene TRBJ2-1, with 7 nucleotides matching TRBD1. The CDR3 loop spans 14 amino acids. Germline assignment: CDR1 SGHTA and CDR2 FQGNSA. V dropped 0 bases and J dropped 8; count of bases not matched to a gene: 4. The CDR3 DNA sequence: TGTGCCAGCAGCTTAGCATCCACAGGGGATGAGCAGTTCTTC. As protein: CASSLASTGDEQFF. Using reference TRBV7-2 and TRBJ2-1 for the parts outside the CDR3, the full variable domain is GAGVSQSPSNKVTEKGKDVELRCDPISGHTALYWYRQSLGQGLEFLIYFQGNSAPDKSGLPSDRFSAERTGGSVSTLTIQRTQQEDSAVYLCASSLASTGDEQFFGPGTRLTVL.